This T cell receptor beta chain was observed in a study of blood T cell repertoires in COVID-19. In the original analysis: Reference gene primers were amplified, and this amplification served to estimate nucleated cell counts. The assay was immunoSEQ multiplex PCR, and TCRdb's table has in-frame clones only and misses some. The V and J calls and the clone size are those of that table, but D and trimming were determined from the DNA. The repertoire consists of approximately 100,000 clones, with 85% occurring once and the leading ten covering about 1.8%. Germline assignment: CDR1 SGHRS and CDR2 YFSETQ. The CDR3 has 15 amino acids. J gave up 5 bases and V 1 base, and 8 bases lay outside the gene matches.

The TCR was taken from a woman between 65 and 79 years old with active or convalescent COVID-19. The chain uses TRBV5-1 and TRBJ2-5; 7 positions agree with TRBD1. The sample comprised peripheral blood. The chain's CDR3 is CASSLTRGQGETQYF. The CDR3 coding sequence is TGCGCCAGCAGCTTGACGAGGGGGCAGGGCGAGACCCAGTACTTC.